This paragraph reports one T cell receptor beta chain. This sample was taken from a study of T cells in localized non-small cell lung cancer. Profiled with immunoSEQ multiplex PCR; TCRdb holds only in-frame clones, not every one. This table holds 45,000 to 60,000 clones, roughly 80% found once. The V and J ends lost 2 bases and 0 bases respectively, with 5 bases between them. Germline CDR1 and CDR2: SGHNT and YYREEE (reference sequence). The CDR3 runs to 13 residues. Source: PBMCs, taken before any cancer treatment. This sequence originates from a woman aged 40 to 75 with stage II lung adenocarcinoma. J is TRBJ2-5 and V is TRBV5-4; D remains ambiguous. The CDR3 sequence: CASSLRNQETQYF. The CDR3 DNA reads TGTGCCAGCAGCTTACGGAACCAAGAGACCCAGTACTTC.